This TCR beta chain comes out of a study of vaccination and CD4 T cells after COVID-19. Background on the study: Investigators took post-vaccine samples a median roughly 70 days after dose two, within a range of 14 to 241. Overlapping spike peptides of SARS-CoV-2, HCoV-NL63, HCoV-OC43 and HCoV-229E were used, and cells were stimulated with them.

Sequenced with the Oncomine TCR Beta short-read assay was DNA taken from cultured CD4+ T cells. The template was genomic DNA from cultured CD4+ T cells. Using its own MiXCR run on the PCR reads, TCRdb lists one record per CDR3 protein. The table has roughly 12,000 distinct CDR3 sequences, approximately 49% seen once; the top ten hold approximately 10%. This clonotype was detected a few times. As yet, its antigen is unknown. Trimming removed 0 bases from V and 0 bases from J, with 15 bases in between. Germline V gene lookup returns CDR1 DFQATT and CDR2 SNEGSKA (reference sequence). The CDR3 contains 16 residues. The treatment: approximately nine-day PBMC culture with coronavirus spike peptide pools or control peptides (ViraFEST assay).

This clonotype was sampled from a human donor who had recovered from COVID-19. This sequence joins TRBV20-1 and TRBJ2-7, with TRBD1 as a possible D gene (6 bases). Sequencing was done on a sample of CD4+ T cells from blood, cultured in vitro. Here the CDR3 reads CSARDMDSWASYEQYF. The CDR3 DNA reads TGCAGTGCTAGAGATATGGACAGCTGGGCCTCCTACGAGCAGTACTTC.